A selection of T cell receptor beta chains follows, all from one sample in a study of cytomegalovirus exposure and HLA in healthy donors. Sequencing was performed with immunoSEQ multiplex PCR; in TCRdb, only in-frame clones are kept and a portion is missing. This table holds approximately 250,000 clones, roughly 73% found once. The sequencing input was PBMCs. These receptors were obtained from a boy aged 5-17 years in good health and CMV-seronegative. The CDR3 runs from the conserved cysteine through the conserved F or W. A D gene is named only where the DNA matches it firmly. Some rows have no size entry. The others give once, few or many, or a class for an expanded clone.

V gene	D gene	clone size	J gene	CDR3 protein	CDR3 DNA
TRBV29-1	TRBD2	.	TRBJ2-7	CSVRGLAVHEQYF	TGCAGCGTTCGAGGGCTAGCGGTCCACGAGCAGTACTTC
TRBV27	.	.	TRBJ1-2	CASRSGFTGYTF	TGTGCCAGCAGGTCAGGGTTTACGGGCTACACCTTC
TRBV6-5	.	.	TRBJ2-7	CASSALGGWEQYF	TGTGCCAGCAGTGCCCTCGGGGGTTGGGAGCAGTACTTC
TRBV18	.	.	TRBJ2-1	CASSPRTALITYNEQFF	TGTGCCAGCTCACCTCGGACAGCACTGATAACCTACAATGAGCAGTTCTTC
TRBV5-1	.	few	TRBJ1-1	CASSLWAGTEAFF	TGCGCCAGCAGCTTGTGGGCCGGAACTGAAGCTTTCTTT
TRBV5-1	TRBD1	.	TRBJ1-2	CASSLEGQGYGYTF	TGCGCCAGCAGCTTGGAAGGACAGGGATATGGCTACACCTTC
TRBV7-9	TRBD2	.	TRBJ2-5	CASTSGLAGRETQYF	TGTGCCAGCACCTCGGGACTAGCGGGAAGAGAGACCCAGTACTTC
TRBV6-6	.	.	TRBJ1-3	CASSYGLGDTIYF	TGTGCCAGCAGTTACGGCCTTGGAGACACCATATATTTT
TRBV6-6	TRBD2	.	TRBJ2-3	CASSLLAGGADTQYF	TGTGCCAGCAGTTTACTAGCGGGGGGGGCAGATACGCAGTATTTT
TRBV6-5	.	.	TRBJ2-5	CASSYSDGGTQYF	TGTGCCAGCAGTTACTCGGACGGGGGGACCCAGTACTTC
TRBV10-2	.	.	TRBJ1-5	CAGGQTNQPQHF	TGCGCAGGCGGACAGACCAATCAGCCCCAGCATTTT
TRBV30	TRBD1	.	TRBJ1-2	CAWGRTGSANYGYTF	TGTGCCTGGGGCAGGACAGGTTCAGCTAACTATGGCTACACCTTC
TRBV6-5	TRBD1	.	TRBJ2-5	CASSTDRAQETQYF	TGTGCCAGCAGTACGGACAGGGCTCAAGAGACCCAGTACTTC
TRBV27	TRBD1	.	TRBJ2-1	CASSYSYFDRGNVGEQFF	TGTGCCAGCAGTTACTCCTATTTTGACAGGGGGAATGTTGGGGAGCAGTTCTTC
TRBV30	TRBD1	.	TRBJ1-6	CAWSTGTGQNSPLHF	TGTGCCTGGAGTACCGGGACAGGCCAAAATTCACCCCTCCACTTT
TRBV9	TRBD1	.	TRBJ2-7	CASSRQGYEQYF	TGTGCCAGCAGCCGACAGGGCTACGAGCAGTACTTC
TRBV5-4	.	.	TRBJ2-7	CASSPGRGQYEQYF	TGTGCCAGCAGCCCAGGACGGGGACAATACGAGCAGTACTTC
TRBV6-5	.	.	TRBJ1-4	CASSYSGVGEKLFF	TGTGCCAGCAGTTATTCCGGGGTGGGTGAAAAACTGTTTTTT
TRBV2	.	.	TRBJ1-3	CASSEDRNPTGNTIYF	TGTGCCAGCAGTGAGGACAGAAACCCCACTGGAAACACCATATATTTT
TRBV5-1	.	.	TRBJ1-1	CASSSQGYTEAFF	TGCGCCAGCAGCTCACAGGGTTACACTGAAGCTTTCTTT
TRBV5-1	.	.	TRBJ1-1	CASSPEGVWTEAFF	TGCGCCAGCAGCCCCGAGGGGGTGTGGACTGAAGCTTTCTTT
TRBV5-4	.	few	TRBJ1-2	CASSPRGGFNYGYTF	TGTGCCAGCAGTCCAAGAGGTGGTTTTAACTATGGCTACACCTTC
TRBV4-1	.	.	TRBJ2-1	CASSQSSYNEQFF	TGCGCCAGCAGCCAAAGCTCGTACAATGAGCAGTTCTTC
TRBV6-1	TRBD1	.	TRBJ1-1	CASSEVDSTGRTEAFF	TGTGCCAGCAGTGAAGTTGACTCGACAGGGAGGACTGAAGCTTTCTTT
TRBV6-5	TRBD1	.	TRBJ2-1	CASSPDRGSLNEQFF	TGTGCCAGCAGCCCTGACAGGGGCTCCCTCAATGAGCAGTTCTTC
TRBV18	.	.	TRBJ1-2	CASSVGDFYGYTF	TGTGCCAGCTCTGTAGGGGATTTCTATGGCTACACCTTC
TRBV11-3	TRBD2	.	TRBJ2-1	CASSLGLAAYNEQFF	TGTGCCAGCAGCCTCGGACTAGCGGCTTACAATGAGCAGTTCTTC